These T cell receptor beta chains were read from a single sample in a study of technical replicates of blood from several donors. This table comes from immunoSEQ multiplex PCR, and its TCRdb copy is limited to in-frame clones, with some not included. Among 100,000 or so clones listed, approximately 96% were seen once. The sequencing sample was made of T cells isolated from PBMCs. These receptors were obtained from a human donor in good health. Each CDR3 is given without its conserved first and last residue. Fields, in order: V gene, J gene, CDR3 protein.

>TRBV6-4|TRBJ2-2
ASSGQGSTGELF
>TRBV27|TRBJ1-1
ASSSPTDAPSEAF
>TRBV25-1|TRBJ2-7
ASSDPGYEQY
>TRBV2|TRBJ1-5
ASSESRSQPQH
>TRBV7-2|TRBJ2-5
ASSRTLAGVGETQY
>TRBV1|TRBJ2-7
TSSQDRSGSNVHEQY
>TRBV2|TRBJ2-6
ASSLGLAGFSGANVLT
>TRBV4-2|TRBJ2-7
ASSRNQGYEQY
>TRBV7-9|TRBJ1-5
ASSSLGQGDNQPQH
>TRBV28|TRBJ1-2
ASGPTNYGYT
>TRBV5-5|TRBJ2-7
ASRVDQVGEQY
>TRBV15|TRBJ1-2
ATSRVPRDTDNDGYT
>TRBV19|TRBJ2-2
ASKDSRSAGELF
>TRBV19|TRBJ1-1
ASSIGAGTEAF
>TRBV4-1|TRBJ1-2
ASSQDVMGAPYGYT
>TRBV29-1|TRBJ2-5
SFETSGSLETQY
>TRBV7-3|TRBJ2-1
ASSLNPSAYNEQF
>TRBV7-2|TRBJ1-2
ASSSWTEGGYT
>TRBV5-4|TRBJ2-1
ASRAGTYNEQF
>TRBV19|TRBJ2-3
ASTVASGSSDTQY
>TRBV7-2|TRBJ2-2
ASSLDRAGTGELF
>TRBV2|TRBJ2-2
ASRSGITNTGELF
>TRBV7-7|TRBJ2-2
ASSSSGLGAGELF
>TRBV27|TRBJ1-3
ASSLYSGGRNTIY
>TRBV18|TRBJ2-5
ASSRRQGQETQY
>TRBV29-1|TRBJ2-7
SVRQGDGEQY
>TRBV9|TRBJ1-1
ASSVILGQPTEAF
>TRBV9|TRBJ2-7
ASSVEDSGNEQY
>TRBV9|TRBJ2-1
ASSAQVSYNEQF
>TRBV6-6|TRBJ1-2
ASSRGQGGGYT
>TRBV9|TRBJ1-1
ASSSSGLVKSIKNTEAF
>TRBV4-2|TRBJ2-7
ASSPRTGGLDEQY
>TRBV5-4|TRBJ1-2
ASSLDPQTGGDGYT
>TRBV4-3|TRBJ1-4
ASSQLQGTIEKLF
>TRBV19|TRBJ1-3
ASKEGIQGNTIY
>TRBV7-3|TRBJ2-5
ASSLGTSGNRETQY
>TRBV6-1|TRBJ1-2
ASSEAYSRYYGYT
>TRBV30|TRBJ1-5
AWSGDNSNQPQH
>TRBV19|TRBJ1-3
ASRTGGVGNTIY
>TRBV4-1|TRBJ2-7
ASSQGWQEAYEQY
>TRBV19|TRBJ2-7
ASSTQYTLSASYEQY
>TRBV5-1|TRBJ2-1
ASSGDIYNEQF
>TRBV25-1|TRBJ2-1
ASRARENEQF
>TRBV27|TRBJ2-1
ASDGARTSGRNEQF
>TRBV19|TRBJ1-1
ASSIWGPSPGNTEAF
>TRBV9|TRBJ1-1
ASSPPRTGMNTEAF
>TRBV6-1|TRBJ2-2
ASRTGEVVGELF
>TRBV2|TRBJ2-5
ASSQTRFTSDRTETQY
>TRBV7-3|TRBJ2-1
ASSSQGSGGSEQF
>TRBV28|TRBJ1-5
ASSPTGSAEPQH
>TRBV2|NA
AAQGVQRNGEQY
>TRBV27|TRBJ1-1
ASSPGQGWNTEAF
>TRBV4-3|TRBJ2-1
ASSQDRSPSIQF
>TRBV28|TRBJ2-7
ASSLWGERELDYEQY